This T cell receptor beta chain was captured in a study of technical replicates of blood from several donors. V was trimmed by 7 bases and J by 2 bases, leaving 14 bases between them. CDR1 is LNHDA and CDR2 is SQIVND in the germline V gene (reference sequence). This CDR3 has 14 residues. Assay: immunoSEQ multiplex PCR; the TCRdb copy retains only in-frame clones and omits some. The sample contains around 49,000 clones, 90% to 96% of which appear only once. Sequenced material: T cells isolated from PBMCs. This receptor was taken from a human donor in good health. The rearrangement uses TRBV19 and TRBJ1-2; maybe TRBD1 (6 bases). The CDR3 region has the DNA TGTGCCAGTACTACGGGACACGGCAACTATGGCTACACCTTC. Its protein product is CASTTGHGNYGYTF.